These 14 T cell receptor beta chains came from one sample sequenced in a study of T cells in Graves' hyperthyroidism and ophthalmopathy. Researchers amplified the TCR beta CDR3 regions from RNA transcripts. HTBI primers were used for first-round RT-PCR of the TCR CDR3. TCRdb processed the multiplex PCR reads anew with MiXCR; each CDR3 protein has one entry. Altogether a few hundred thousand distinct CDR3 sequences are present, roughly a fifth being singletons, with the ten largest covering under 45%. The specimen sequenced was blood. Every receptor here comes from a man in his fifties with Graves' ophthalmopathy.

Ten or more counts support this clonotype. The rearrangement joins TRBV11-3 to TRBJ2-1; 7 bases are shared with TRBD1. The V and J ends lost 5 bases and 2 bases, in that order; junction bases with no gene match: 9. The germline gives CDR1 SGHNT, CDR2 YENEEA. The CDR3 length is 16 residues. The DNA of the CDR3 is TGTGCCAGCAGCCAAAGGCGACAGGGAACCTACAATGAGCAGTTCTTC. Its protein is CASSQRRQGTYNEQFF.

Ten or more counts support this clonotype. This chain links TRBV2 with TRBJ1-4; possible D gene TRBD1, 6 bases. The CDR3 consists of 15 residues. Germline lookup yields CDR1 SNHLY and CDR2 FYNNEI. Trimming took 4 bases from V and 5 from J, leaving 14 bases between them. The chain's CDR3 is CASSATGRTNEKLFF. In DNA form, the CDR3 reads TGTGCCAGCAGTGCGACAGGCCGGACAAATGAAAAACTGTTTTTT.

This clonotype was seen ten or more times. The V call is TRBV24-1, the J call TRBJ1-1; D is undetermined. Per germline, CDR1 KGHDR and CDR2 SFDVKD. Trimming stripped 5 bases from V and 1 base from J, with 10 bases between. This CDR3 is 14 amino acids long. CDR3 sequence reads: CATSAPGPNTEAFF. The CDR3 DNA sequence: TGTGCCACCAGTGCCCCTGGCCCGAACACTGAAGCTTTCTTT.

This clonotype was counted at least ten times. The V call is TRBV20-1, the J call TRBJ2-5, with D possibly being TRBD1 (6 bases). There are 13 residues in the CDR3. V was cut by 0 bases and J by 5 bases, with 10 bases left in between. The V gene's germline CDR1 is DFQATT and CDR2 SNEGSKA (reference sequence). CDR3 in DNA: TGCAGTGCTAGAGACAGGGGTCAGGAGACCCAGTACTTC. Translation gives CSARDRGQETQYF.

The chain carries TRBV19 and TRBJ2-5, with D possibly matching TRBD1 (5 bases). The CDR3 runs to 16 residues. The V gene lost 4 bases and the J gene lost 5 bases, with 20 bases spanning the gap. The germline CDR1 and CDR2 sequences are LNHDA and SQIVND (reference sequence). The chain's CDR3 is CASSRKQDPRWETQYF. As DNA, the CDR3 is TGTGCCAGTAGTAGAAAACAGGACCCGCGGTGGGAGACCCAGTACTTC.

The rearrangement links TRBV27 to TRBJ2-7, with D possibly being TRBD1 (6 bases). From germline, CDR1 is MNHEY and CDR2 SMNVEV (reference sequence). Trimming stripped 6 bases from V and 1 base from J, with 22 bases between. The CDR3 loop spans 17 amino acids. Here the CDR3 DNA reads TGTGCCAGCAGCTCCCCTGGCAGGGGAATTGGGTCCTACGAGCAGTACTTC. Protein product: CASSSPGRGIGSYEQYF.

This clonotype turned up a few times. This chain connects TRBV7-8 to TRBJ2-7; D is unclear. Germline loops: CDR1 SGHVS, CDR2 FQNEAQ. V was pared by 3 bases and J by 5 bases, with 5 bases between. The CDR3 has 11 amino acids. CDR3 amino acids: CASSLNNEQYF. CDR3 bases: TGTGCCAGCAGCTTGAATAACGAGCAGTACTTC.

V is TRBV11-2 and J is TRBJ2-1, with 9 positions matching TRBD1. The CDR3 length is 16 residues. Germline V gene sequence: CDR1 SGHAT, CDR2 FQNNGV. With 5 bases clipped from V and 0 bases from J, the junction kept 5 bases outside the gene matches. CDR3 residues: CASSPGTGNSYNEQFF. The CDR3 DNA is TGTGCCAGCAGCCCTGGGACAGGGAACTCCTACAATGAGCAGTTCTTC.

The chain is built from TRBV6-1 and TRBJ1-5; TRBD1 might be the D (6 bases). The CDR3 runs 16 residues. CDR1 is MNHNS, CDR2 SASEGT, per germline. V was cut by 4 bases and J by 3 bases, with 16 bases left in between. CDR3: CASSVEDRPLNQPQHF. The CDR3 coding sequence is TGTGCCAGCAGTGTTGAAGACAGGCCACTCAATCAGCCCCAGCATTTT.

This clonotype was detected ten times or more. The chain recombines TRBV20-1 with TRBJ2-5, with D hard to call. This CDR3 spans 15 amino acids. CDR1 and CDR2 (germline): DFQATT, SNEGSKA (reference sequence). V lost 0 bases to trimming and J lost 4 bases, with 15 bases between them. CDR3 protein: CSARDYLTTRETQYF. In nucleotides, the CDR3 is TGCAGTGCTAGAGATTACCTGACCACCCGAGAGACCCAGTACTTC.

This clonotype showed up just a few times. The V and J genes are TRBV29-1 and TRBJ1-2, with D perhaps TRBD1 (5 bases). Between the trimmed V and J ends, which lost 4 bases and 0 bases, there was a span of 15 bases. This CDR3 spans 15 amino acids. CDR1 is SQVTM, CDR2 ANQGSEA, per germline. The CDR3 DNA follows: TGCAGCGTTGTCCCCGAAAGGGGCCCTAACTATGGCTACACCTTC. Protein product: CSVVPERGPNYGYTF.

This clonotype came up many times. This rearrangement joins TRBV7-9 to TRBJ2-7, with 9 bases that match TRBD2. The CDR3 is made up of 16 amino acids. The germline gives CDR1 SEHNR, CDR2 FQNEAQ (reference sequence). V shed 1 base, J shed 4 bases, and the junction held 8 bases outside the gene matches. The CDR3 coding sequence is TGTGCCAGCAGCTTAGTCGTGGCGGGAGGGCAGTACGAGCAGTACTTC. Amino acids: CASSLVVAGGQYEQYF.

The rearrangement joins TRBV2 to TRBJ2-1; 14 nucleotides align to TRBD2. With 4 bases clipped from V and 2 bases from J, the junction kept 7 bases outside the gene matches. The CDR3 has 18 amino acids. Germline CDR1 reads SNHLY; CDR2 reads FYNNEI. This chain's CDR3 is CASSGLAGGTWTYNEQFF. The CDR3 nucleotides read TGTGCCAGCAGTGGACTAGCGGGAGGGACTTGGACCTACAATGAGCAGTTCTTC.

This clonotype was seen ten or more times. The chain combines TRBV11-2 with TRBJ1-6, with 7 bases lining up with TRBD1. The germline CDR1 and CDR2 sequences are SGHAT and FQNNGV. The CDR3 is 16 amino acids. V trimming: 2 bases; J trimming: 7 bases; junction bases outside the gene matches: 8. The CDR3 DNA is TGTGCCAGCAGCTTACGCCGACAGGGAGACAATTCACCCCTCCACTTT. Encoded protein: CASSLRRQGDNSPLHF.